Listed below are T cell receptor beta chains from one sample, sequenced in a study of blood T cell repertoires in COVID-19. Assay: immunoSEQ multiplex PCR; the TCRdb copy retains only in-frame clones and omits some. The table has fewer than 200,000 clones, roughly 86% seen once. Sequenced: peripheral blood. Receptors were obtained from an elderly woman with COVID-19, enrolled during active disease. The CDR3 runs from the conserved cysteine through the conserved F or W. The D gene is left open where the match is weak. Part of the rows lack a size; the others show once, few, many or a class for expanded clones.

D gene	clone size	V gene	J gene	CDR3 protein	CDR3 DNA
TRBD1	NA	TRBV6-5	TRBJ1-5	CASSNGQGWTQPQHF	TGTGCCAGCAGTAACGGACAGGGCTGGACTCAGCCCCAGCATTTT
NA	NA	TRBV6-5	TRBJ2-2	CASSILRTGELFF	TGTGCCAGCAGTATACTTCGTACCGGGGAGCTGTTTTTT
NA	NA	TRBV5-6	TRBJ2-7	CASSLGWMGNYEQYF	TGTGCCAGCAGCTTGGGATGGATGGGCAACTACGAGCAGTACTTC
TRBD2	NA	TRBV19	TRBJ2-4	CASSMGRTSGISYIQYF	TGTGCCAGTAGTATGGGTAGGACTAGCGGGATAAGTTACATTCAGTACTTC
TRBD1	NA	TRBV11-2	TRBJ2-5	CASSNPGQGETQYF	TGTGCCAGCAGCAATCCCGGACAGGGGGAGACCCAGTACTTC
TRBD2	NA	TRBV4-3	TRBJ2-1	CASSRLAGGLNEQFF	TGCGCCAGCAGCCGACTAGCGGGAGGGCTCAATGAGCAGTTCTTC
TRBD1	NA	TRBV6-6	TRBJ1-5	CASRRKGQGDQPQHF	TGTGCCAGCAGGCGAAAAGGACAGGGAGATCAGCCCCAGCATTTT
TRBD2	NA	TRBV28	TRBJ2-1	CASSSSGTSHLDEQFF	TGTGCCAGCAGCTCTTCCGGGACTAGTCATCTGGATGAGCAGTTCTTC
TRBD2	NA	TRBV5-1	TRBJ2-1	CASSLVLAGYQFF	TGCGCCAGCAGCTTGGTACTAGCGGGATACCAGTTCTTC
NA	NA	TRBV6-2/TRBV6-3	TRBJ1-1	CASSYEGDTEAFF	TGTGCCAGCAGTTACGAAGGGGACACTGAAGCTTTCTTT
TRBD1	NA	TRBV24-1	TRBJ2-2	CATSGQGGTGELFF	TGTGCCACCAGTGGACAGGGTGGGACCGGGGAGCTGTTTTTT
TRBD1	NA	TRBV6-5	TRBJ2-7	CASTNPGGMTYEQYF	TGTGCCAGCACCAACCCAGGGGGCATGACCTACGAGCAGTACTTC
NA	NA	TRBV6-1	TRBJ1-1	CASSENLRAFF	TGTGCCAGCAGTGAAAACTTACGGGCTTTCTTT
NA	few	TRBV3-1/TRBV3-2	TRBJ2-7	CASSRTVSSYEQYF	TGTGCCAGCAGCCGGACAGTGAGCTCCTACGAGCAGTACTTC